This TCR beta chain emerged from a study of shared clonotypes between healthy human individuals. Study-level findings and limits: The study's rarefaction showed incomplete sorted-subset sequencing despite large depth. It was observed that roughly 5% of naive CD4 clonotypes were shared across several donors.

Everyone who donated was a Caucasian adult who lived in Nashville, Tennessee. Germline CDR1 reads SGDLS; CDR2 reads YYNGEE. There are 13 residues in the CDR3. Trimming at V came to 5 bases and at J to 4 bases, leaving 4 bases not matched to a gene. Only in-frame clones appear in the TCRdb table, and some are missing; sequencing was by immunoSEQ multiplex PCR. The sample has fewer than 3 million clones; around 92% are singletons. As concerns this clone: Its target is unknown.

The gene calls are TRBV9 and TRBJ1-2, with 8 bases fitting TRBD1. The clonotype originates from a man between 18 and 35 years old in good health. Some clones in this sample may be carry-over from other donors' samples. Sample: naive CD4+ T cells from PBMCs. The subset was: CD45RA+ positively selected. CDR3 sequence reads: CASSVGQAYGYTF. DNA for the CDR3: TGTGCCAGCAGTGTGGGACAGGCCTATGGCTACACCTTC.